The TCR beta chain under discussion was sequenced for a study of T cell changes during pregnancy in multiple sclerosis (dated by TCRdb to between 2018 and 2020). Background for the entire study: The study looked at changes in the T cell repertoire across pregnancy in women with multiple sclerosis.

A remark on this clone: Its antigen specificity is not known. No base qualities exist here, and no much larger clone lies one base off it.

Receptor amplification or capture employed the immunoSEQ multiplex PCR assay. TCRdb's version of the immuneACCESS table is confined to in-frame rearrangements and falls short of the full clone set. An unresolved V gene accounts for under half of the shortfall where checked; the remainder is of unknown origin. Across this sample there are tens of thousands of clones, with over 85% seen only once. The leading ten clones occupy approximately 0.92% of the sample. Spanning cysteine to phenylalanine, the CDR3 consists of 11 amino acids. Only the CDR3 portion is preserved as DNA: 33 bases, with reading frame beginning at the first base. V drops 4 bases and J drops 6 bases, leaving 8 bases in between. CDR1 and CDR2 were assigned from the germline V gene (reference sequence) as SGHNT and YYREEE.

Sequenced here: peripheral blood, sampled in the second trimester of pregnancy. This sequence was found in a female donor in good health, enrolled as a control in a pregnancy study. The rearranged chain carries TRBV5-4 and TRBJ2-7, with a weak D call of TRBD2 (6 bases match). CDR3 region: CASSTGLEQYF. The DNA sequence reads TGTGCCAGCAGCACGGGACTCGAGCAGTACTTC. Reference TRBV5-4 and TRBJ2-7 genes cover what lies past the CDR3, so the full variable domain is ETGVTQSPTHLIKTRGQQVTLRCSSQSGHNTVSWYQQALGQGPQFIFQYYREEENGRGNFPPRFSGLQFPNYSSELNVNALELDDSALYLCASSTGLEQYFGPGTRLTVT.